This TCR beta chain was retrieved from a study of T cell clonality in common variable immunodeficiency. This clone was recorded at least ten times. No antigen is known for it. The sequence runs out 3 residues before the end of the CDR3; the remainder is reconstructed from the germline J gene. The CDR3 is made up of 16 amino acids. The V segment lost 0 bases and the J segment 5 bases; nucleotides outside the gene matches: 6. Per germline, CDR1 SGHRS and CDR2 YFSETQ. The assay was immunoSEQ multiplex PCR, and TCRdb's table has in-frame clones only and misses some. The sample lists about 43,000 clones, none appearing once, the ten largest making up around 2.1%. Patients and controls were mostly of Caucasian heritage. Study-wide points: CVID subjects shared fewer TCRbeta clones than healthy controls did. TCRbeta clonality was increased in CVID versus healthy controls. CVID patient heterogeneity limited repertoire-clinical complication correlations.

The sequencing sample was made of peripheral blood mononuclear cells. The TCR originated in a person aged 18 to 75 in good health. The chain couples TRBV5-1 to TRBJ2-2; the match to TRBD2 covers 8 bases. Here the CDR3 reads CASSLDPASGTGELFF. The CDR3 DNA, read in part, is TGCGCCAGCAGCTTGGATCCCGCTAGCGGGACCGGGGAG.